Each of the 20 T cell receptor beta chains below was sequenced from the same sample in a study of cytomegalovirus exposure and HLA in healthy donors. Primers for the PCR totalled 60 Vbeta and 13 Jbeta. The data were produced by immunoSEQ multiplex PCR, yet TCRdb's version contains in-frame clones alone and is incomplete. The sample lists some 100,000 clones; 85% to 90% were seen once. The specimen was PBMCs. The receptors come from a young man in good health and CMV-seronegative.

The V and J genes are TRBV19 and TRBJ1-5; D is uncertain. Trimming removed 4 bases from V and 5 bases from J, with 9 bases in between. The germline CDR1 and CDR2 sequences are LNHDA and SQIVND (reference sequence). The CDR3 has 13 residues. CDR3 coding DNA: TGTGCCAGTAGTAAAGCGCGGGATCAGCCCCAGCATTTT. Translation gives CASSKARDQPQHF. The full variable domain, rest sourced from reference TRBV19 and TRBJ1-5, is DGGITQSPKYLFRKEGQNVTLSCEQNLNHDAMYWYRQDPGQGLRLIYYSQIVNDFQKGDIAEGYSVSREKKESFPLTVTSAQKNPTAFYLCASSKARDQPQHFGDGTRLSIL.

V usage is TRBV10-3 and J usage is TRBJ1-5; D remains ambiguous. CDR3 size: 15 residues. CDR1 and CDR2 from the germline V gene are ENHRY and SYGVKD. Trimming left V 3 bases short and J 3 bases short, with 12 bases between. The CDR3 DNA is TGTGCCATCAGTGATAGGTCAGGTTTCAATCAGCCCCAGCATTTT. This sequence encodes CAISDRSGFNQPQHF.

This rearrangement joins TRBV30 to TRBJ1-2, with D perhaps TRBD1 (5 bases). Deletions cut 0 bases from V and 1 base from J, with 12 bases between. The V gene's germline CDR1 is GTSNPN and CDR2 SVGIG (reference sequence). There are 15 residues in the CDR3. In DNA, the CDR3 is TGTGCCTGGAGTGTACCTCCGGGGGTTAACTATGGCTACACCTTC. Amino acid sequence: CAWSVPPGVNYGYTF. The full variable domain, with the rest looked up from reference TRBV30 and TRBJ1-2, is SQTIHQWPATLVQPVGSPLSLECTVEGTSNPNLYWYRQAAGRGLQLLFYSVGIGQISSEVPQNLSASRPQDRQFILSSKKLLLSDSGFYLCAWSVPPGVNYGYTFGSGTRLTVV.

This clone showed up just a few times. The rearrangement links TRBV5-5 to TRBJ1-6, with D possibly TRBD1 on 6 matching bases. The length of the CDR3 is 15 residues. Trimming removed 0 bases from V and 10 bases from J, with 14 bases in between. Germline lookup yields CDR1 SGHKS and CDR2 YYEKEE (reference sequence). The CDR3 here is CASSLEAGRGSPLHF. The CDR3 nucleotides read TGTGCCAGCAGCTTGGAGGCAGGGAGGGGGTCACCCCTCCACTTT.

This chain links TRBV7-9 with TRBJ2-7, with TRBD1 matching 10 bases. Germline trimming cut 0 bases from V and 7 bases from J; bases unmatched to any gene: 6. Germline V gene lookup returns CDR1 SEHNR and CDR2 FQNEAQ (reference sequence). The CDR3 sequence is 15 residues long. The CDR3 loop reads CASSLAGQGYGEQYF. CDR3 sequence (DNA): TGTGCCAGCAGCTTAGCGGGACAGGGGTATGGAGAGCAGTACTTC.

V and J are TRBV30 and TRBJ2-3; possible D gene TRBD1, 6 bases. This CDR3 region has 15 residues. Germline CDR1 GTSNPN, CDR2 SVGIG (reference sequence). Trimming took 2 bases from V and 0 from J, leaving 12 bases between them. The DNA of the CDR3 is TGTGCCTGGAGTCCCTACAGGGTGAGCACAGATACGCAGTATTTT. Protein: CAWSPYRVSTDTQYF. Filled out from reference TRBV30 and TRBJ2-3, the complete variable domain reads SQTIHQWPATLVQPVGSPLSLECTVEGTSNPNLYWYRQAAGRGLQLLFYSVGIGQISSEVPQNLSASRPQDRQFILSSKKLLLSDSGFYLCAWSPYRVSTDTQYFGPGTRLTVL.

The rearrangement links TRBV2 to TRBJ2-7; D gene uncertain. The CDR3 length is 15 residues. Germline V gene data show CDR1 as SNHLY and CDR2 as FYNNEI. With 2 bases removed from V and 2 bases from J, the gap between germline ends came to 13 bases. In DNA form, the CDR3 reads TGTGCCAGCAGTGAAAGCACAGACAACACCTACGAGCAGTACTTC. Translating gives CASSESTDNTYEQYF.

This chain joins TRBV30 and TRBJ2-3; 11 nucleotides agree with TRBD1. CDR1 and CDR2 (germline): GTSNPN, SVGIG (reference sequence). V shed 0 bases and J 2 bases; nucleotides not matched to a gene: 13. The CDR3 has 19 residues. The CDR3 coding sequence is TGTGCCTGGAGTGTACCCCTCGGAAGGACAGGGGGCATCACAGATACGCAGTATTTT. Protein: CAWSVPLGRTGGITDTQYF.

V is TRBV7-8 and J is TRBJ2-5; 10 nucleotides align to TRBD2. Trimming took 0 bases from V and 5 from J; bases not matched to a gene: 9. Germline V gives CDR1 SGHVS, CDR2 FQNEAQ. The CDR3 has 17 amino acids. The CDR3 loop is CASSLARLAGVMETQYF. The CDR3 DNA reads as TGTGCCAGCAGCTTAGCGCGTCTAGCGGGAGTTATGGAGACCCAGTACTTC.

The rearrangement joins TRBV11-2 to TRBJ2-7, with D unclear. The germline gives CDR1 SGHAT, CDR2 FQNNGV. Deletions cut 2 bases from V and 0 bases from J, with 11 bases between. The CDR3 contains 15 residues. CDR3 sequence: CASSLRSTSSYEQYF. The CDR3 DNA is TGTGCCAGCAGCTTAAGGTCGACTTCCTCCTACGAGCAGTACTTC.

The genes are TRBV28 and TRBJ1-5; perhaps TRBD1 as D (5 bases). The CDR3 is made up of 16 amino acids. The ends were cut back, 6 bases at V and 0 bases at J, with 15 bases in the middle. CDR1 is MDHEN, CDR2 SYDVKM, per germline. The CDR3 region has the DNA TGTGCCAGCAGCCCGACAGATCTATATAGCAATCAGCCCCAGCATTTT. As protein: CASSPTDLYSNQPQHF. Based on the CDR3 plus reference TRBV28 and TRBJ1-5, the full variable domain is DVKVTQSSRYLVKRTGEKVFLECVQDMDHENMFWYRQDPGLGLRLIYFSYDVKMKEKGDIPEGYSVSREKKERFSLILESASTNQTSMYLCASSPTDLYSNQPQHFGDGTRLSIL.

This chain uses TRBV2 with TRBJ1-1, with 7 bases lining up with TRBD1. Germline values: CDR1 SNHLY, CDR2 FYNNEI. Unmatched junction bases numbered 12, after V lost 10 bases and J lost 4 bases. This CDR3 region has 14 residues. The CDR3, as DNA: TGTGCCATCGCACGACAGGGTGGTGGCACTGAAGCTTTCTTT. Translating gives CAIARQGGGTEAFF.

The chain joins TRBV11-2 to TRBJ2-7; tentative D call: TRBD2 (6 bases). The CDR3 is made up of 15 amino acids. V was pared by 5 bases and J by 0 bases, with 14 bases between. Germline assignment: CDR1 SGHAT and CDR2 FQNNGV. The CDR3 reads CASSPSGSYSYEQYF. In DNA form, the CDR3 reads TGTGCCAGCAGCCCGTCCGGGAGCTACTCCTACGAGCAGTACTTC.

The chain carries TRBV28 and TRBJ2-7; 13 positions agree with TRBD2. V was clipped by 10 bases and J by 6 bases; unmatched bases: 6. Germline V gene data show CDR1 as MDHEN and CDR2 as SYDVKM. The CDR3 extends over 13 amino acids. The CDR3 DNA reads TGTGCCACTACGACTAGCGGGAGGTTCGAGCAGTACTTC. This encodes CATTTSGRFEQYF. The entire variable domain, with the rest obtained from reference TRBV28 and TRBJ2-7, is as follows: DVKVTQSSRYLVKRTGEKVFLECVQDMDHENMFWYRQDPGLGLRLIYFSYDVKMKEKGDIPEGYSVSREKKERFSLILESASTNQTSMYLCATTTSGRFEQYFGPGTRLTVT.

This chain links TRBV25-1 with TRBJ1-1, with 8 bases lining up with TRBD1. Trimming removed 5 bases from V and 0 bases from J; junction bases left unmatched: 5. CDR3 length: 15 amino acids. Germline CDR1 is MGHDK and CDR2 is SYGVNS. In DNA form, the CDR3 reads TGTGCCAGCAGTAAAGCGGGACAGGTGAACACTGAAGCTTTCTTT. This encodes CASSKAGQVNTEAFF.

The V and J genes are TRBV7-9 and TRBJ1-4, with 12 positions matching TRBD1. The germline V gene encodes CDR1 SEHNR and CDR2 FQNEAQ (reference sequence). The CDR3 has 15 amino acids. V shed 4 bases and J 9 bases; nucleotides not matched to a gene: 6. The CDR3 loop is CASSSPGQGAQKLFF. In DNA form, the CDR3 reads TGTGCCAGCAGCTCACCGGGACAGGGGGCTCAAAAACTGTTTTTT.

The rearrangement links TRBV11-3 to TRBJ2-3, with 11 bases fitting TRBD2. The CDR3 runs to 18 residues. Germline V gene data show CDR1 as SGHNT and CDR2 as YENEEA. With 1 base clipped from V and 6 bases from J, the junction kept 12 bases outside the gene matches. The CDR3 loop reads CASSLGLPLAGVGDTQYF. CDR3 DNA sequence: TGTGCCAGCAGCTTAGGCCTACCACTAGCGGGAGTAGGTGATACGCAGTATTTT.

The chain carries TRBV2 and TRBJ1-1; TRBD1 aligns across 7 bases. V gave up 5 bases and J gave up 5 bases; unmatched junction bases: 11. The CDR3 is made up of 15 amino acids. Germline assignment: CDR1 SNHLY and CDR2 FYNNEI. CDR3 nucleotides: TGTGCCAGCAGTCCTGGAAGGCAGGGGGGAACTGAAGCTTTCTTT. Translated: CASSPGRQGGTEAFF.

Written as DNA, the CDR3 is TGTGCCACTAGAACAGGGGGCGGGGGCACTGAAGCTTTCTTT. Its translation: CATRTGGGGTEAFF. V is TRBV19 and J is TRBJ1-1; 9 bases fit TRBD1. With V trimmed by 10 bases and J by 4 bases, 10 bases remained unmatched. The CDR3 extends over 14 amino acids. Germline CDR1 and CDR2: LNHDA and SQIVND (reference sequence).

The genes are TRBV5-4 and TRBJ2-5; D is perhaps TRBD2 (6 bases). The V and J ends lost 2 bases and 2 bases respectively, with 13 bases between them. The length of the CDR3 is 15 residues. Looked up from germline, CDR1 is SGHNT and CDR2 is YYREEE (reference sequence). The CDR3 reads CASSFGAGKQETQYF. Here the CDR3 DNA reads TGTGCCAGCAGCTTCGGAGCGGGTAAACAAGAGACCCAGTACTTC.